The T cell receptor beta chain described here comes from a study of blood T cell repertoires in COVID-19. Overall study context: Nucleic acid was either cDNA or gDNA, and it came from T cells, B-cell-depleted T cells, or PBMCs.

V lost 5 bases to trimming and J lost 4 bases; unmatched junction nucleotides: 9. The CDR3 consists of 15 residues. Germline V gene lookup returns CDR1 SGHVS and CDR2 FNYEAQ. Generated by immunoSEQ multiplex PCR, the TCRdb table keeps only in-frame clones and is missing some. The data show 200,000 to 250,000 clones, 80% to 90% seen once. Across roughly 25 US areas, participants ranged in age from about 18 to 90 years. This clonotype originated in a man aged 25-40 years in a cohort exposed to, infected with or recovered from COVID-19 (not recorded which). The sample comprised PBMCs or T cells enriched from blood (not recorded which). J is TRBJ2-7 and V is TRBV7-6; TRBD1 agrees at 9 bases. The CDR3 loop reads CASSQMGQGSYEQYF. The DNA of the CDR3 is TGTGCCAGCAGCCAGATGGGACAGGGAAGTTACGAGCAGTACTTC. The full variable domain, in which reference TRBV7-6 and TRBJ2-7 provide the parts outside the CDR3, is GAGVSQSPRYKVTKRGQDVALRCDPISGHVSLYWYRQALGQGPEFLTYFNYEAQQDKSGLPNDRFSAERPEGSISTLTIQRTEQRDSAMYRCASSQMGQGSYEQYFGPGTRLTVT.